In this sample, the clone carrying this T cell receptor (beta chain) turned up a few times. Its antigen remains unidentified. The ends lost 7 bases at V and 6 bases at J; junction bases unmatched: 7. CDR3 length: 14 amino acids. Germline CDR1 reads MNHNY; CDR2 reads SVGAGI (reference sequence). The data were produced by immunoSEQ multiplex PCR, yet TCRdb's version contains in-frame clones alone and is incomplete. The repertoire holds fewer than 80,000 clones, with 70% to 90% as singletons. The investigators sampled blood at baseline, at cycle 4 day 1, and at cycle 7 day 1. The sample originates from a study of OX40 agonist ivuxolimab in advanced cancers. In the study overall: All patients had ivuxolimab intravenously every 2 weeks at 0.01 to 10 mg/kg.

General study points: Within 6 weeks, CD4+ and CD8+ blood T cells expanded clonally at 0.1 to 3.0 mg/kg. Antigen specificity remained undetermined for the expanded peripheral T cells.

This chain links TRBV6-6 with TRBJ2-2; 8 bases map to TRBD2. The sequencing here drew on CD4+ or CD8+ T cells sorted from blood, taken in a trial of the OX40 agonist ivuxolimab. The TCR comes from an adult with an advanced solid tumor such as melanoma, head and neck, liver or kidney cancer. The chain's CDR3 is CASTRAGEAGELFF. CDR3 nucleotide sequence: TGTGCCAGCACCAGAGCGGGAGAGGCCGGGGAGCTGTTTTTT.